This paragraph reports one TCR beta chain. The CDR3 is 15 residues long. The ends were cut back, 3 bases at V and 3 bases at J, with 18 bases in the middle. The germline gives CDR1 GTSNPN, CDR2 SVGIG (reference sequence). As processed by the authors: Counts of nucleated cells, estimated from reference gene primer amplification, were obtained. Repertoires were generated with immunoSEQ multiplex PCR, while TCRdb's copy carries only in-frame clones and drops some. V, J and clone size derive from that table, while D and trimming were established from the DNA sequence. The top ten clones hold around 5.3% of a sample with under 95,000 clones, around 87% of them seen once. This entry is derived from a study of blood T cell repertoires in COVID-19. In the study overall: Acute and convalescent COVID-19 samples came from the United States, Italy and Spain. The cDNA or gDNA used as material had been derived from T cells, B-cell-depleted T cells, or PBMCs.

This chain joins TRBV30 and TRBJ2-7; no reliable D call. The receptor was derived from a woman older than 75 with acute or convalescent COVID-19. The sequenced sample was peripheral blood. The CDR3, as DNA: TGTGCCTGGAGGACCGGAAGGCTAGTAGGCTACGAGCAGTACTTC. Translating it yields CAWRTGRLVGYEQYF.